The sequence of this TCR beta chain was determined in a study of blood T cell repertoires in COVID-19. Some clones are missing from TCRdb's copy, which holds only in-frame ones; the method was immunoSEQ multiplex PCR. The sample has over 250,000 clones; about 89% are singletons. Allocation to cohorts depended on clinical history reported by the participants. This CDR3 has 16 residues. V was shortened by 0 bases and J by 0 bases, with 8 bases between the two germline ends. Germline CDR1 KGHSH, CDR2 LQKENI. J is TRBJ2-2 and V is TRBV18; tentative D call: TRBD1 (5 bases). This TCR derives from a woman under 40 who had recovered from COVID-19. Material: PBMCs or T cells enriched from blood (not recorded which). CDR3 sequence reads: CASSPPRTTNTGELFF. DNA for the CDR3: TGTGCCAGCTCACCACCAAGGACAACGAACACCGGGGAGCTGTTTTTT.